These 16 T cell receptor beta chains originate from one sample sequenced in a study of blood T cell repertoires in COVID-19. The repertoire was sequenced with immunoSEQ multiplex PCR; TCRdb's copy has only in-frame clones and lacks some. This table has about 260,000 clones, roughly 88% appearing once. The sample was peripheral blood. All receptors come from a human donor in a cohort sampled during active COVID-19.

V usage is TRBV7-9 and J usage is TRBJ2-7; possibly TRBD1 for D (5 bases). V was shortened by 5 bases and J by 4 bases, with 9 bases between the two germline ends. Germline CDR1 is SEHNR and CDR2 is FQNEAQ (reference sequence). The length of the CDR3 is 12 residues. The CDR3 coding sequence is TGTGCCAGCAGCCGAAGACAGTACGAGCAGTACTTC. It specifies CASSRRQYEQYF.

This chain joins TRBV19 and TRBJ2-7, with 7 bases fitting TRBD1. Per germline, CDR1 LNHDA and CDR2 SQIVND (reference sequence). The CDR3 sequence is 14 residues long. V shed 6 bases, J shed 1 base, and the junction held 6 bases outside the gene matches. CDR3 nucleotide sequence: TGTGCCAGTAGGCTAGACAGGGTTTCCTACGAGCAGTACTTC. It specifies CASRLDRVSYEQYF.

This chain connects TRBV4-3 to TRBJ1-2; no clear D gene. The CDR3 totals 15 residues. V lost 5 bases and J lost 1, with 14 bases in between. Germline CDR1 and CDR2: LGHNA and YSLEER. In DNA, the CDR3 is TGCGCCAGCAGCTTAAACATAGCAGTTAACTATGGCTACACCTTC. Translation: CASSLNIAVNYGYTF.

The chain employs TRBV6-2 or TRBV6-3 and TRBJ1-1; a possible D gene is TRBD1 (6 bases). Trimming removed 0 bases from V and 4 bases from J, with 15 bases in between. This CDR3 has 16 amino acids. Germline V gives CDR1 MNHEY, CDR2 SVGEGT. CDR3 in amino acids: CASSYSMGAGGTEAFF. For the CDR3, the DNA is TGTGCCAGCAGTTACTCGATGGGGGCGGGGGGCACTGAAGCTTTCTTT.

The V call is TRBV11-2, the J call TRBJ2-2, with TRBD2 matching 12 bases. Germline V gene sequence: CDR1 SGHAT, CDR2 FQNNGV. The CDR3 has 15 residues. J gave up 7 bases and V 5 bases, and 5 bases lay outside the gene matches. The CDR3 protein is CASSPSGGAVGELFF. The CDR3 nucleotides are TGTGCCAGCAGCCCTAGCGGGGGGGCGGTCGGGGAGCTGTTTTTT.

In this sample, this clone turned up once. The chain uses TRBV4-3 and TRBJ2-1, with TRBD2 matching over 8 bases. Germline V lookup: CDR1 LGHNA, CDR2 YSLEER. This CDR3 contains 16 residues. V trimming: 3 bases; J trimming: 5 bases; junction bases outside the gene matches: 9. The CDR3, as DNA: TGCGCCAGCAGCCAGGGAAGCGGGAGCATGAACAATGAGCAGTTCTTC. Translating gives CASSQGSGSMNNEQFF.

The chain combines TRBV19 with TRBJ1-1; the match to TRBD1 covers 8 bases. The CDR3 runs 13 residues. Germline CDR1 reads LNHDA; CDR2 reads SQIVND (reference sequence). V lost 5 bases and J lost 6; bases outside the gene matches: 5. The CDR3 reads CASSFQGAAEAFF. The DNA of the CDR3 is TGTGCCAGTAGTTTCCAGGGGGCCGCTGAAGCTTTCTTT.

This chain uses TRBV28 with TRBJ2-1; 7 nucleotides agree with TRBD2. V lost 6 bases to trimming and J lost 0 bases; unmatched junction nucleotides: 8. The CDR3 extends over 16 amino acids. CDR1 is MDHEN, CDR2 SYDVKM, per germline. The CDR3 region is CASSWVREVSYNEQFF. The DNA for the CDR3 is TGTGCCAGCAGCTGGGTTCGGGAGGTCTCCTACAATGAGCAGTTCTTC.

The CDR3 sequence: CASSLSSIYNEQFF. In DNA, the CDR3 is TGTGCCAGCAGCCTCTCCTCTATTTACAATGAGCAGTTCTTC. The chain joins TRBV21-1 to TRBJ2-1; the table's D call TRBD2 went unverified against the DNA. TRBV21-1 is shown as a pseudogene. CDR3 length: 14 amino acids.

This clone was picked up one time. The chain has TRBV19 and TRBJ2-1; 7 bases fit TRBD2. The V and J ends lost 6 bases and 7 bases, in that order; junction bases with no gene match: 6. Germline V gene data show CDR1 as LNHDA and CDR2 as SQIVND (reference sequence). CDR3 length: 13 residues. CDR3 in amino acids: CASRTSSGNEQFF. CDR3 DNA: TGTGCCAGTAGAACCTCTAGCGGAAATGAGCAGTTCTTC.

The V call is TRBV3-1 (or the pseudogene TRBV3-2), the J call TRBJ2-7; 14 nucleotides agree with TRBD2. Trimming took 5 bases from V and 3 from J; bases not matched to a gene: 3. The CDR3 loop spans 15 amino acids. Germline V CDR1 and CDR2: LGHDT, YNNKEL (reference sequence). The CDR3 is CASSNGLAGGYEQYF. CDR3 in DNA: TGTGCCAGCAGCAATGGACTAGCGGGGGGCTACGAGCAGTACTTC.

This chain connects TRBV4-1 to TRBJ2-7; 9 nucleotides line up with TRBD1. The CDR3 is made up of 17 amino acids. Germline loops: CDR1 MGHRA, CDR2 YSYEKL. V was pared by 3 bases and J by 2 bases, with 11 bases of the junction left unmatched. The CDR3 here is CASSHWGGTGFPYEQYF. DNA of the CDR3: TGCGCCAGCAGCCATTGGGGCGGGACAGGGTTTCCCTACGAGCAGTACTTC.

The genes are TRBV24-1 and TRBJ2-2, with unresolved D. CDR3 size: 14 residues. Trimming left V 3 bases short and J 3 bases short, with 7 bases between. Germline V lookup: CDR1 KGHDR, CDR2 SFDVKD. For the CDR3, the DNA is TGTGCCACCAGTGATCGACGGGACACCGGGGAGCTGTTTTTT. Amino acids: CATSDRRDTGELFF.

V is TRBV6-2 or TRBV6-3 and J is TRBJ2-5, with 9 bases lining up with TRBD2. The CDR3 loop spans 15 amino acids. The germline V gene encodes CDR1 MNHEY and CDR2 SVGEGT. The junction had 3 bases not matched to a gene; V was cut back by 0 bases and J by 4 bases. The CDR3 DNA reads TGTGCCAGCAGTTACTCGGGACTAGCAGGAGAGACCCAGTACTTC. Translation: CASSYSGLAGETQYF.

The chain combines TRBV3-1 (or the pseudogene TRBV3-2) with TRBJ2-5; 8 bases agree with TRBD2. The germline V gene has CDR1 LGHDT and CDR2 YNNKEL (reference sequence). The CDR3 is made up of 15 amino acids. Trimming removed 3 bases from V and 4 bases from J; junction bases left unmatched: 7. The chain's CDR3 is CASSQGGLAGETQYF. CDR3 bases: TGTGCCAGCAGCCAGGGGGGGCTAGCGGGAGAGACCCAGTACTTC.

The chain links TRBV9 to TRBJ2-2; TRBD1 might be the D (5 bases). There are 15 residues in the CDR3. In germline, CDR1 is SGDLS, CDR2 YYNGEE. Trimming stripped 3 bases from V and 1 base from J, with 10 bases between. CDR3 protein: CASSDLRVNTGELFF. CDR3 sequence (DNA): TGTGCCAGCAGCGACCTCAGGGTGAACACCGGGGAGCTGTTTTTT.